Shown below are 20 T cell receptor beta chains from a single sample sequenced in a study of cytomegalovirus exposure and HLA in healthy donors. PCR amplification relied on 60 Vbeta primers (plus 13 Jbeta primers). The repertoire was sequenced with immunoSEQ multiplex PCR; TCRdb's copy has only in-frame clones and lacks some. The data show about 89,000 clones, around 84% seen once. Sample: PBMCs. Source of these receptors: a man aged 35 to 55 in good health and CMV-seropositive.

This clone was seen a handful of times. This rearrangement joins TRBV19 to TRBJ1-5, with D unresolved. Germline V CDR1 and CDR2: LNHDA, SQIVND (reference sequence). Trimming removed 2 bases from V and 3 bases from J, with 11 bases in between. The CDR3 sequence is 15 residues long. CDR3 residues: CASSINGGINQPQHF. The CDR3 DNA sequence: TGTGCCAGTAGTATAAACGGCGGGATCAATCAGCCCCAGCATTTT.

The CDR3 region has the DNA TGTGCCAGCAGTGACAGGGGGAACTATGGCTACACCTTC. It specifies CASSDRGNYGYTF. The V gene is TRBV5-6, the J gene TRBJ1-2; 9 positions match TRBD1. The CDR3 runs 13 residues. V shed 5 bases, J shed 2 bases, and the junction held 1 base outside the gene matches. Germline lookup yields CDR1 SGHDT and CDR2 YYEEEE.

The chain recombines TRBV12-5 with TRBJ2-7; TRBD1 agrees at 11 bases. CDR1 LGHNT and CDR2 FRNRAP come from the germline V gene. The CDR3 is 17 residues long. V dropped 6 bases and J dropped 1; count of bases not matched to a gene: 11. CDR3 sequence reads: CASGKSLGTGGSYEQYF. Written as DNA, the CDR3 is TGTGCTAGTGGCAAAAGCCTCGGGACAGGGGGTTCCTACGAGCAGTACTTC.

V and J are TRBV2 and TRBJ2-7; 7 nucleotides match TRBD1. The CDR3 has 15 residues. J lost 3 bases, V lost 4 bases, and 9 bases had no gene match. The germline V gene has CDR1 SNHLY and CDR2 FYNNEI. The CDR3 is CASSGPGQSRYEQYF. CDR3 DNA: TGTGCCAGCAGTGGACCGGGACAGAGCCGCTACGAGCAGTACTTC.

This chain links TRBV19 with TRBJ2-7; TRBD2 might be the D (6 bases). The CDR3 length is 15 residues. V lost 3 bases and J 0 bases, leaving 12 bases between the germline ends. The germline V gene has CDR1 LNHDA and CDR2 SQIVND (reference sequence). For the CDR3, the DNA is TGTGCCAGTAGTATGAGCGCGGGAACCTCCTACGAGCAGTACTTC. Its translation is CASSMSAGTSYEQYF. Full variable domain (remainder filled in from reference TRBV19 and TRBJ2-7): DGGITQSPKYLFRKEGQNVTLSCEQNLNHDAMYWYRQDPGQGLRLIYYSQIVNDFQKGDIAEGYSVSREKKESFPLTVTSAQKNPTAFYLCASSMSAGTSYEQYFGPGTRLTVT.

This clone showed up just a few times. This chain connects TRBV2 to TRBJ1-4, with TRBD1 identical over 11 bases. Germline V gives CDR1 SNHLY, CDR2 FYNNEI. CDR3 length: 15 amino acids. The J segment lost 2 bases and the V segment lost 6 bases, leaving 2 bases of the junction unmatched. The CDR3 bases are TGTGCCAGCAGACGGGACAGGGGGACTAATGAAAAACTGTTTTTT. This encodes CASRRDRGTNEKLFF.

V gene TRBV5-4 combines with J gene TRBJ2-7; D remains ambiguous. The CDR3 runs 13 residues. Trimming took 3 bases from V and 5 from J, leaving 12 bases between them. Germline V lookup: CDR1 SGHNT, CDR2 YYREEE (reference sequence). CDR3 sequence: CASSSPAEDEQYF. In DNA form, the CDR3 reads TGTGCCAGCAGCTCCCCCGCCGAGGACGAGCAGTACTTC.

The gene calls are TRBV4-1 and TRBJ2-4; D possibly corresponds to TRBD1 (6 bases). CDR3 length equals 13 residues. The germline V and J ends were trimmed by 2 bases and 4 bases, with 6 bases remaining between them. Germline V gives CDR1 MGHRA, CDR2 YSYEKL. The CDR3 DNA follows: TGCGCCAGCAGCCAAACAGGGAAAAACATTCAGTACTTC. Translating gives CASSQTGKNIQYF.

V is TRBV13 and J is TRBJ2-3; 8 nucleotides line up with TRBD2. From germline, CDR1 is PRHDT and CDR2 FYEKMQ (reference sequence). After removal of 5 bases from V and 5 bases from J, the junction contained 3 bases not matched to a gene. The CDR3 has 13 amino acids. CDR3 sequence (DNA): TGTGCCAGCAGCGCGGGGGGATTAGATACGCAGTATTTT. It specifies CASSAGGLDTQYF. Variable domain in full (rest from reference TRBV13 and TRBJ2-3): AAGVIQSPRHLIKEKRETATLKCYPIPRHDTVYWYQQGPGQDPQFLISFYEKMQSDKGSIPDRFSAQQFSDYHSELNMSSLELGDSALYFCASSAGGLDTQYFGPGTRLTVL.

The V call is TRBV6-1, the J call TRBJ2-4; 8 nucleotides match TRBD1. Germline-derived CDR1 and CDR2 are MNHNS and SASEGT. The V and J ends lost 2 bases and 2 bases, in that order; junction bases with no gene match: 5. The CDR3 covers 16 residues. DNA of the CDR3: TGTGCCAGCAGTGAATGGCGGGACAGGACCAAAAACATTCAGTACTTC. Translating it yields CASSEWRDRTKNIQYF.

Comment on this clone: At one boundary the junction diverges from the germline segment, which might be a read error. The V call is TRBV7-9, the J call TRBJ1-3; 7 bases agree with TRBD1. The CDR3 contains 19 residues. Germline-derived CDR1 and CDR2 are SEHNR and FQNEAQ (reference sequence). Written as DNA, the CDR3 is TGTTCCAGCAGCTCCCCTTCCTTCGGACAGGACAACTCTGGAAACACCATATATTTT. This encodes CSSSSPSFGQDNSGNTIYF.

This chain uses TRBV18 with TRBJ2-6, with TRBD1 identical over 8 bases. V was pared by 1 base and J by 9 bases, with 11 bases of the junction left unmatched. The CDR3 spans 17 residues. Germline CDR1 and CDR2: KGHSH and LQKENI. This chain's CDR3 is CASSPLGQGLNFNVLTF. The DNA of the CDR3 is TGTGCCAGCTCACCACTCGGACAGGGACTCAATTTCAACGTCCTGACTTTC.

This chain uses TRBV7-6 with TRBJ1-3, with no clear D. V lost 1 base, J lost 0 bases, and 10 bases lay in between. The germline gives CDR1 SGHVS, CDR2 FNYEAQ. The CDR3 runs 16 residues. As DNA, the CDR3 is TGTGCCAGCAGCTTAGTAGTCAGCGGCTCTGGAAACACCATATATTTT. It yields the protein CASSLVVSGSGNTIYF.

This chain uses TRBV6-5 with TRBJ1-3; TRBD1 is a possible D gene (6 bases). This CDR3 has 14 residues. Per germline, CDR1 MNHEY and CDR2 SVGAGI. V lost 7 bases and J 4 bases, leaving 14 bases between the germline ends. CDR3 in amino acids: CASTPAGVGNTIYF. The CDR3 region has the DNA TGTGCCAGCACCCCTGCAGGGGTGGGAAACACCATATATTTT.

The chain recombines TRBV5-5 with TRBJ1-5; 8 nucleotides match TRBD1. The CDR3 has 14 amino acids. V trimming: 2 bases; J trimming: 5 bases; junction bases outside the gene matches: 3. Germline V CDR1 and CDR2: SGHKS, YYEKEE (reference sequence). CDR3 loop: CASSFAQGDQPQHF. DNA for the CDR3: TGTGCCAGCAGCTTTGCACAGGGGGATCAGCCCCAGCATTTT.

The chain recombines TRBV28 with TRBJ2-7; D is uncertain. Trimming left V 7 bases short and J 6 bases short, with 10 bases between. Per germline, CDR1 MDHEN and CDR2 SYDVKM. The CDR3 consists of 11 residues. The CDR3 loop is CASNRRFEQYF. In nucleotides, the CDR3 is TGTGCCAGCAACCGTCGGTTCGAGCAGTACTTC.

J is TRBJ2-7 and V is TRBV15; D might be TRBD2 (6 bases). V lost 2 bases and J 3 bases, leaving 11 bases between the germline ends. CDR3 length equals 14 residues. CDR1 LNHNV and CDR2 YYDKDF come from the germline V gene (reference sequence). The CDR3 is CATSRSTGGYEQYF. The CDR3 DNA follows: TGTGCCACCAGCAGATCAACCGGGGGCTACGAGCAGTACTTC.

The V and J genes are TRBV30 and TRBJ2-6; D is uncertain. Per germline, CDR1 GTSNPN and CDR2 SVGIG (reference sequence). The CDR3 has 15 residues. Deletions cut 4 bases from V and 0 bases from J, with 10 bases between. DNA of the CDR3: TGTGCCTGGAAGTTCGTCAGCTCTGGGGCCAACGTCCTGACTTTC. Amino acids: CAWKFVSSGANVLTF.

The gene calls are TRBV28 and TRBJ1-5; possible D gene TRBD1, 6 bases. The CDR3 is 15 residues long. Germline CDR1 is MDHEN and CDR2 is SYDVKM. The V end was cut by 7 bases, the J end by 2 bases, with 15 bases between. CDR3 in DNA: TGTGCCAGCACAGGGGCTCCCCCGGGCAATCAGCCCCAGCATTTT. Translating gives CASTGAPPGNQPQHF.

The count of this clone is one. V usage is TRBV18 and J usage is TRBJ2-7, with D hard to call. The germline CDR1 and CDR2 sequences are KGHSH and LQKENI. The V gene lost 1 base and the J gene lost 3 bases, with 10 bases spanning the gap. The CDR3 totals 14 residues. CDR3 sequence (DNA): TGTGCCAGCTCACCACAAAGGCTAGGCTACGAGCAGTACTTC. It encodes CASSPQRLGYEQYF.